These T cell receptor beta chains were read from a single sample in a study of early T cells in non-severe SARS-CoV-2 infection. One entry per CDR3 protein, called by TCRdb with MiXCR from the 5' RACE reads. The table includes around 63,000 distinct CDR3 sequences, roughly 10% detected once. The sequencing here drew on whole blood, taken at baseline. These receptors originate from an adult who was a healthcare worker with PCR-confirmed SARS-CoV-2 infection or an uninfected control (not recorded which). CDR3s include the opening cysteine and the closing phenylalanine or tryptophan. A D gene is named only where the DNA matches it firmly. Clone size is given for some rows only: seen once, a few or many times, or a class if the clone is expanded.

D gene,V gene,CDR3 length,J gene,clone size,CDR3 protein,CDR3 DNA
.,TRBV6-6,16,TRBJ1-5,once,CASSYGGSNHYQPQHF,TGTGCCAGCAGTTACGGAGGGTCGAACCACTATCAGCCCCAGCATTTT
.,TRBV11-2,15,TRBJ2-7,.,CASTGGDGVPYEQYF,TGTGCCAGCACGGGGGGCGACGGCGTCCCCTACGAGCAGTACTTC
.,TRBV6-1,16,TRBJ1-2,.,CASSPPPWTVNYGYTF,TGTGCCAGCAGTCCACCTCCATGGACAGTTAACTATGGCTACACCTTC
.,TRBV12-3/TRBV12-4,15,TRBJ1-1,.,CASSTNAGLNTEAFF,TGTGCCAGCAGTACCAATGCGGGGTTGAACACTGAAGCTTTCTTT
.,TRBV7-6,14,TRBJ1-4,many,CASSPRAPREKLFF,TGTGCCAGCAGCCCCAGGGCGCCACGTGAAAAACTGTTTTTT
.,TRBV29-1,12,TRBJ2-7,many,CSVVIRGDEQYF,TGCAGCGTTGTGATCAGGGGGGACGAGCAGTACTTC
TRBD2,TRBV6-6,20,TRBJ2-2,.,CASSKTPKTSGISNTGELFF,TGTGCCAGCAGTAAGACCCCGAAGACTAGCGGGATTTCAAACACCGGGGAGCTGTTTTTT
.,TRBV19,13,TRBJ2-7,many,CASSVGYSYEQYF,TGTGCCAGTAGTGTAGGATACTCCTACGAGCAGTACTTC
.,TRBV29-1,14,TRBJ2-5,many,CSVEVGHPQETQYF,TGCAGCGTTGAGGTGGGACACCCTCAAGAGACCCAGTACTTC
.,TRBV10-3,12,TRBJ2-7,few,CAISGGTYEQYF,TGTGCCATCAGTGGGGGGACTTACGAGCAGTACTTC
.,TRBV18,15,TRBJ2-3,many,CASSPNRLDTDTQYF,TGTGCCAGCTCACCGAACCGACTTGACACAGATACGCAGTATTTT
.,TRBV19,18,TRBJ1-1,.,CASTLIRKGRLGGTEAFF,TGTGCCAGCACCCTTATCAGGAAAGGGAGGTTAGGAGGAACTGAAGCTTTCTTT
.,TRBV20-1,13,TRBJ1-1,.,CSARTASNTEAFF,TGCAGTGCGCGGACAGCCTCTAACACTGAAGCTTTCTTT
TRBD1,TRBV19,15,TRBJ2-7,few,CASSNARDRVHEQYF,TGTGCCAGTAGCAACGCCCGGGACAGGGTTCACGAGCAGTACTTC
.,TRBV28,15,TRBJ2-7,.,CASTPMGGRAYEQYF,TGTGCCAGCACCCCGATGGGCGGTAGGGCCTACGAGCAGTACTTC
TRBD2,TRBV9,17,TRBJ2-7,few,CASSPSPFAGGPREQYF,TGTGCCAGCAGCCCCTCCCCTTTCGCGGGAGGGCCTCGCGAGCAGTACTTC
.,TRBV24-1,15,TRBJ2-1,many,CATGDLRGLYNEQFF,TGTGCCACCGGAGATTTGAGGGGACTCTACAATGAGCAGTTCTTC
.,TRBV6-2/TRBV6-3,12,TRBJ1-1,few,CASSKKNTEAFF,TGTGCCAGCAGTAAAAAGAACACTGAAGCTTTCTTT
.,TRBV6-2/TRBV6-3,13,TRBJ2-7,few,CASSSRTVFEQYF,TGTGCCAGCAGTTCCCGGACAGTTTTCGAGCAGTACTTC
.,TRBV28,15,TRBJ2-1,medium-sized,CASSLSPTGWNEQFF,TGTGCCAGCAGTTTATCCCCCACGGGATGGAATGAGCAGTTCTTC
TRBD1,TRBV4-2,15,TRBJ1-4,many,CASSQGQGNNEKLFF,TGTGCCAGCAGCCAAGGACAGGGTAATAATGAAAAACTGTTTTTT
TRBD1,TRBV5-1,13,TRBJ2-1,many,CASSGQGLDEQFF,TGCGCCAGCAGCGGACAGGGGTTGGATGAGCAGTTCTTC
.,TRBV4-1,16,TRBJ1-6,few,CASSQDRTGANSPLHF,TGCGCCAGCAGCCAAGATCGTACGGGGGCAAATTCACCCCTCCACTTT
.,TRBV28,12,TRBJ2-1,.,CASSLAAVEQFF,TGTGCCAGCAGTTTAGCGGCCGTGGAGCAGTTCTTC
.,TRBV5-4,16,TRBJ2-1,many,CASSFSGGVSYNEQFF,TGTGCCAGCAGCTTTAGTGGGGGCGTCTCCTACAATGAGCAGTTCTTC
.,TRBV20-1,12,TRBJ2-7,many,CSHQRGAYEQYF,TGCTCCCACCAAAGGGGGGCCTACGAGCAGTACTTC
TRBD1,TRBV5-1,14,TRBJ1-2,.,CASSLVGTGSGYTF,TGCGCCAGCAGCTTGGTTGGGACAGGGTCTGGCTACACCTTC
.,TRBV27,14,TRBJ2-7,few,CASRPRTGRDEQYF,TGTGCCAGCAGACCTCGGACAGGGAGGGACGAGCAGTACTTC
.,TRBV27,14,TRBJ2-1,.,CASSSERPYNEQFF,TGTGCCAGCTCTAGTGAGCGTCCCTACAATGAGCAGTTCTTC
.,TRBV7-9,15,TRBJ1-1,few,CASSLDVGGYTEAFF,TGTGCCAGCAGCTTAGACGTAGGCGGCTACACTGAAGCTTTCTTT
.,TRBV11-2,12,TRBJ2-1,.,CASSLDQFEQFF,TGTGCCAGCAGCTTAGATCAGTTTGAGCAGTTCTTC
.,TRBV12-3/TRBV12-4,12,TRBJ1-2,many,CASVQDNYGYTF,TGTGCCAGCGTACAGGATAACTATGGCTACACCTTC
.,TRBV28,13,TRBJ2-7,.,CASTSFPGDEQYF,TGTGCCAGCACTTCCTTCCCAGGGGACGAGCAGTACTTC
.,TRBV9,16,TRBJ2-3,few,CASSVSPLNVGDTQYF,TGTGCCAGCAGCGTATCCCCCCTTAACGTGGGGGATACGCAGTATTTT
.,TRBV27,15,TRBJ2-3,.,CASSLFSPIVDTQYF,TGTGCCAGCAGTTTATTCTCCCCAATAGTCGATACGCAGTATTTT
.,TRBV20-1,13,TRBJ1-2,many,CSVRGGVNYGYTF,TGCAGTGTTCGAGGGGGTGTGAACTATGGCTACACCTTC
.,TRBV11-3,13,TRBJ2-1,many,CASSPGGRNEQFF,TGTGCCAGCAGCCCCGGAGGGCGAAATGAGCAGTTCTTC
.,TRBV5-1,13,TRBJ1-1,many,CASSYDLNTEAFF,TGCGCCAGCAGCTACGACCTAAACACTGAAGCTTTCTTT
.,TRBV28,13,TRBJ2-7,.,CASSDSISYEQYF,TGTGCCAGCAGTGATTCGATATCCTACGAGCAGTACTTC
.,TRBV6-2/TRBV6-3,15,TRBJ1-1,many,CASSYDNRKNTEAFF,TGTGCCAGCAGTTACGATAACAGGAAGAACACTGAAGCTTTCTTT
.,TRBV12-3/TRBV12-4,15,TRBJ1-3,many,CASSFSGLSGNTIYF,TGTGCCAGCAGTTTTTCAGGGCTCTCTGGAAACACCATATATTTT
.,TRBV4-2,15,TRBJ1-2,.,CASSQERTANYGYTF,TGTGCCAGCAGCCAAGAGAGGACGGCTAACTATGGCTACACCTTC
TRBD2,TRBV29-1,14,TRBJ2-1,.,CSVIAGISYNEQFF,TGCAGCGTTATAGCGGGTATCTCCTACAATGAGCAGTTCTTC
TRBD2,TRBV19,18,TRBJ2-1,many,CASSIMATVVAGGNEQFF,TGTGCCAGTAGTATAATGGCCACGGTAGTAGCGGGAGGTAATGAGCAGTTCTTC
TRBD1,TRBV24-1,13,TRBJ1-1,many,CATRDRRNTEAFF,TGTGCCACCCGGGACAGGCGGAACACTGAAGCTTTCTTT
.,TRBV7-8,15,TRBJ2-5,.,CASSLGPHTRKTQYF,TGTGCCAGCAGCTTAGGCCCCCACACTAGAAAGACCCAGTACTTC